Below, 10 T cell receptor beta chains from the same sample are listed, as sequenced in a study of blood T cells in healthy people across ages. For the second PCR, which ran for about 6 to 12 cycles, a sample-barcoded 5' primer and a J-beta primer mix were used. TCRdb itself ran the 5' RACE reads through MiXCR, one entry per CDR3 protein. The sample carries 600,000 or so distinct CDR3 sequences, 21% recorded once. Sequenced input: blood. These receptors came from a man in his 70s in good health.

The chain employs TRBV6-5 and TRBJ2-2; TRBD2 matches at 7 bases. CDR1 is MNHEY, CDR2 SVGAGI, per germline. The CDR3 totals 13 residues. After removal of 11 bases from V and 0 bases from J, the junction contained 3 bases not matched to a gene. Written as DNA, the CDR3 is TGTGCCGTGGCGGGAGCGAACACCGGGGAGCTGTTTTTT. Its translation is CAVAGANTGELFF.

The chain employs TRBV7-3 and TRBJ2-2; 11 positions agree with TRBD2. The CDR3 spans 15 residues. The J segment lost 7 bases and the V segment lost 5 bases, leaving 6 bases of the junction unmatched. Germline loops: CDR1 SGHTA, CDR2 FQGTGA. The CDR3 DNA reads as TGTGCCAGCAGCCTGGGACTAGCGGACGACGGGGAGCTGTTTTTT. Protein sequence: CASSLGLADDGELFF.

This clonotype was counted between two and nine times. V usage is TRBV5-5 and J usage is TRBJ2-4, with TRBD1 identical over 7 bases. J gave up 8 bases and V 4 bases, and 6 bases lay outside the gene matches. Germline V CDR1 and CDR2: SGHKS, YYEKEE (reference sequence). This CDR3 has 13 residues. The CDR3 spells CASSLGTVDIQYF. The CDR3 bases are TGTGCCAGCAGCCTAGGGACAGTTGACATTCAGTACTTC.

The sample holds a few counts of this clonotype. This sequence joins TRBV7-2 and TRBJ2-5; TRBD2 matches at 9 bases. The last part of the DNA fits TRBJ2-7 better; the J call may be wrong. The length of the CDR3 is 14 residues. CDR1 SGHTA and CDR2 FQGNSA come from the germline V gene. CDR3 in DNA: TGTGCCAGCAGCCCAGGGACTAGCTTCTACGAGCAGTACTTC. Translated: CASSPGTSFYEQYF.

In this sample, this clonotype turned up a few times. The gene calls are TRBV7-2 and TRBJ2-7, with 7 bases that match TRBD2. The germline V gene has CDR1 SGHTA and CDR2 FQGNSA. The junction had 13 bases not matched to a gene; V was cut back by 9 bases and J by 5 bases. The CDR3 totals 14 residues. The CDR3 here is CASTLGGSWNEQYF. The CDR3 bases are TGTGCCAGTACCCTAGGCGGGAGCTGGAACGAGCAGTACTTC. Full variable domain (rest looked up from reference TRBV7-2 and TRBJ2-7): GAGVSQSPSNKVTEKGKDVELRCDPISGHTALYWYRQSLGQGLEFLIYFQGNSAPDKSGLPSDRFSAERTGGSVSTLTIQRTQQEDSAVYLCASTLGGSWNEQYFGPGTRLTVT.

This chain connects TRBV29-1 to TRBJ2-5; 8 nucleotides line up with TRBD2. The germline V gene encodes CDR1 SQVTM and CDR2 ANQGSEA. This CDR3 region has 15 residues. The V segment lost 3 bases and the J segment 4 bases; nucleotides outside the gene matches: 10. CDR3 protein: CSVDLERELTETQYF. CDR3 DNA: TGCAGCGTTGACTTGGAGCGGGAGCTCACAGAGACCCAGTACTTC.

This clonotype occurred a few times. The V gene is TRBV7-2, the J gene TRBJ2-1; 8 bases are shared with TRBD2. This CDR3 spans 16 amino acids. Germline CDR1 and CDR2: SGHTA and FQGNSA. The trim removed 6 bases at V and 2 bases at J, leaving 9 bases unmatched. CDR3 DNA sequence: TGTGCCAGCAGTCCAAGCGGGAGTCTGACCTACAATGAGCAGTTCTTC. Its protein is CASSPSGSLTYNEQFF.

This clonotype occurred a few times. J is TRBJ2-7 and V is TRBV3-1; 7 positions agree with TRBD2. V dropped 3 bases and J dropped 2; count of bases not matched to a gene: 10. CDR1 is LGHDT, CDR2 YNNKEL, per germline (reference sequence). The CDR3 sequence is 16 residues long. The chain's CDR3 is CASSQALTSRAYEQYF. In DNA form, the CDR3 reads TGTGCCAGCAGCCAGGCCCTGACTAGCCGAGCCTACGAGCAGTACTTC.

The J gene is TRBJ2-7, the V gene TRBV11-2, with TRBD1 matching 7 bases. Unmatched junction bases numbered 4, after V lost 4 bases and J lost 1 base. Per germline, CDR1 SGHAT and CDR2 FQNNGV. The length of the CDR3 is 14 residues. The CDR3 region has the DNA TGTGCCAGCAGCTACCGGACAGGATCCTACGAGCAGTACTTC. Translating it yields CASSYRTGSYEQYF.

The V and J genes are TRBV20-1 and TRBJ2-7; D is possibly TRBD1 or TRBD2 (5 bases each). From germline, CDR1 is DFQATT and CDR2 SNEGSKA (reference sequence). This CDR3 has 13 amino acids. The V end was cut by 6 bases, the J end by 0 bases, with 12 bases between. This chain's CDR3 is CSAGWDASYEQYF. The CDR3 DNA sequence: TGCAGTGCAGGGTGGGACGCCTCCTACGAGCAGTACTTC.